The 30 T cell receptor beta chains in this list originate from one sample, sequenced in a study of shared clonotypes between healthy human individuals (dated by TCRdb to between 2020 and 2021). Preparation of the library involved the immunoSEQ multiplex PCR assay. The immuneACCESS repertoire file appears here via TCRdb, limited to in-frame rearrangements. These files lack a portion of the clones; in checked studies, under half of the deficit traces to unresolved V genes, and the cause of the others is not known. The sample table records hundreds of thousands of clones; around 73% of these occur just once. Of the sample, around 2% is held by the ten largest clones. Sequenced: memory CD4+ T cells sorted from blood. Explained via the paper, the cell subset or site label denotes: CD45RA-negative fraction. Every receptor here comes from a woman aged 25 to 39 in good health.

The gene calls are TRBV21-1 and TRBJ2-5; TRBD2 reflects the table's D call only, with no check against the DNA. TRBV21-1 is labeled a pseudogene. The CDR3 loop spans 17 amino acids. CDR3 nucleotide sequence: TGTGCCAGCAGCCTTCCCCTCCAGCGGGAGGGCGAAAAGACCCAGTACTTC. Residues: CASSLPLQREGEKTQYF.

The chain joins TRBV28 to TRBJ1-4; 7 nucleotides match TRBD1. The germline gives CDR1 MDHEN, CDR2 SYDVKM. The V segment lost 6 bases and the J segment 0 bases; nucleotides outside the gene matches: 7. The CDR3 length is 16 residues. In nucleotides, the CDR3 is TGTGCCAGCAGCCAGGGACAGACCTCAACTAATGAAAAACTGTTTTTT. It codes for CASSQGQTSTNEKLFF.

In its sample, this clone was seen once. Other nucleotide sequences in the sample specify the same CDR3. The V gene is TRBV18, the J gene TRBJ1-4; 8 bases are a match to TRBD1. The CDR3 covers 14 residues. Germline V gives CDR1 KGHSH, CDR2 LQKENI. V lost 3 bases, J lost 8 bases, and 5 bases stayed unmatched. CDR3 DNA: TGTGCCAGCTCACCCGGACAGGGTACCGAAAAACTGTTTTTT. Translated: CASSPGQGTEKLFF.

This chain connects TRBV19 to TRBJ1-2; D remains ambiguous. The CDR3 totals 13 residues. Germline V gene lookup returns CDR1 LNHDA and CDR2 SQIVND (reference sequence). V lost 3 bases and J 5 bases, leaving 10 bases between the germline ends. DNA of the CDR3: TGTGCCAGTAGTATGTGGCAGTTATATGGCTACACCTTC. Its protein product is CASSMWQLYGYTF. The full variable domain, with the rest looked up from reference TRBV19 and TRBJ1-2, is DGGITQSPKYLFRKEGQNVTLSCEQNLNHDAMYWYRQDPGQGLRLIYYSQIVNDFQKGDIAEGYSVSREKKESFPLTVTSAQKNPTAFYLCASSMWQLYGYTFGSGTRLTVV.

This clone was seen a few times. The chain recombines TRBV28 with TRBJ2-7, with 10 bases matching TRBD1. The ends lost 1 base at V and 3 bases at J; junction bases unmatched: 6. CDR1 and CDR2 (germline): MDHEN, SYDVKM. The CDR3 contains 16 residues. CDR3 DNA: TGTGCCAGCAGTTTATTCAGGGACAGGGGTTACTACGAGCAGTACTTC. Its protein product is CASSLFRDRGYYEQYF.

The rearrangement links TRBV7-3 to TRBJ2-2; no firm D call. This CDR3 has 12 amino acids. V was trimmed by 5 bases and J by 13 bases, leaving 14 bases between them. CDR1 is SGHTA and CDR2 is FQGTGA in the germline V gene. CDR3 in amino acids: CASSPPSEVLFF. CDR3 nucleotide sequence: TGTGCCAGCAGCCCGCCCAGTGAAGTGCTGTTTTTT.

The gene calls are TRBV5-1 and TRBJ1-2; 10 bases agree with TRBD1. This CDR3 has 14 residues. Germline CDR1 and CDR2: SGHRS and YFSETQ. J lost 8 bases, V lost 4 bases, and 8 bases had no gene match. The CDR3 sequence: CASSSTGTGEGYTF. The CDR3, as DNA: TGCGCCAGCAGCAGCACCGGGACAGGGGAAGGCTACACCTTC.

The chain employs TRBV5-6 and TRBJ2-1; TRBD2 matches 10 bases. Losses at the gene ends were 4 bases for V and 7 bases for J; bases not matched to a gene: 14. This CDR3 has 17 amino acids. Germline CDR1 and CDR2: SGHDT and YYEEEE. As DNA, the CDR3 is TGTGCCAGCAGCCCAGATACAATTACTAGCGGGAAGAATGAGCAGTTCTTC. Amino acid sequence: CASSPDTITSGKNEQFF.

For the CDR3, the DNA is TGTGCCAGCAGTTTTGTTTTGGGGGAGATGCTTTCCTACAATGAGCAGTTCTTC. This sequence encodes CASSFVLGEMLSYNEQFF. The chain recombines TRBV28 with TRBJ2-1; D is tentatively TRBD1 or TRBD2 (5 bases each). The germline V gene encodes CDR1 MDHEN and CDR2 SYDVKM. V lost 3 bases and J lost 1, with 19 bases in between. The CDR3 has 18 residues.

The J gene is TRBJ1-1, the V gene TRBV28; D gene unclear. Germline CDR1 is MDHEN and CDR2 is SYDVKM. This CDR3 has 13 amino acids. V lost 5 bases, J lost 10 bases, and 17 bases lay in between. Written as DNA, the CDR3 is TGTGCCAGCAGTGTGAAAAGATACTTGGCAGCTTTCTTT. Its translation: CASSVKRYLAAFF.

As for this clone: Within the sample, other DNA sequences also encode this same CDR3. This chain connects TRBV5-1 to TRBJ2-7, with 12 nucleotides matching TRBD2. Trimming removed 4 bases from V and 3 bases from J; junction bases left unmatched: 5. The CDR3 runs to 15 residues. Germline V gene data show CDR1 as SGHRS and CDR2 as YFSETQ. CDR3 sequence: CASSLRLAGDYEQYF. DNA of the CDR3: TGCGCCAGCAGCCTAAGACTAGCGGGAGACTACGAGCAGTACTTC.

This chain connects TRBV10-2 to TRBJ2-2; 10 bases agree with TRBD2. The length of the CDR3 is 14 residues. V lost 6 bases and J lost 6; bases outside the gene matches: 4. Germline V gene sequence: CDR1 WSHSY, CDR2 SAAADI. The CDR3 nucleotides are TGCGCCAGCAGATCTAGCGGGAGTGCCGGGGAGCTGTTTTTT. Protein: CASRSSGSAGELFF.

V usage is TRBV7-2 and J usage is TRBJ1-1, with D perhaps matching TRBD1 (6 bases). Germline-derived CDR1 and CDR2 are SGHTA and FQGNSA. The V and J ends lost 9 bases and 1 base respectively, with 12 bases between them. The CDR3 length is 13 residues. The CDR3 bases are TGTGCCAGTGCCAGGGGCGCGAACACTGAAGCTTTCTTT. This codes for CASARGANTEAFF.

In regard to this clone: The same CDR3 arises from other DNA sequences in this sample as well. The J gene is TRBJ2-1, the V gene TRBV7-2; D is unclear. Germline CDR1 is SGHTA and CDR2 is FQGNSA. There are 13 residues in the CDR3. Trimming left V 5 bases short and J 5 bases short, with 10 bases between. The CDR3 reads CASSPYLNNEQFF. The CDR3 DNA sequence: TGTGCCAGCAGCCCCTACCTGAACAATGAGCAGTTCTTC.

This clone was picked up one time. The chain recombines TRBV30 with TRBJ2-5; 7 nucleotides agree with TRBD1. In germline, CDR1 is GTSNPN, CDR2 SVGIG (reference sequence). This CDR3 has 15 residues. With V trimmed by 3 bases and J by 6 bases, 13 bases remained unmatched. The CDR3 spells CAWSPGTDWGKTQYF. The CDR3 nucleotides are TGTGCCTGGAGCCCCGGGACAGACTGGGGAAAGACCCAGTACTTC.

This chain connects TRBV9 to TRBJ2-1, with 8 nucleotides matching TRBD2. Losses at the gene ends were 4 bases for V and 9 bases for J; bases not matched to a gene: 12. Germline CDR1 SGDLS, CDR2 YYNGEE. CDR3 size: 15 residues. Here the CDR3 reads CASSPLPGLGIEQFF. The CDR3 bases are TGTGCCAGCAGCCCCCTCCCGGGACTAGGTATTGAGCAGTTCTTC.

This clone was counted between two and nine times. The chain joins TRBV28 to TRBJ1-4, with unresolved D. Germline values: CDR1 MDHEN, CDR2 SYDVKM. V was cut by 5 bases and J by 5 bases, with 12 bases left in between. There are 14 residues in the CDR3. The CDR3 is CASSPTHQNEKLFF. The CDR3 DNA reads as TGTGCCAGCAGTCCGACACATCAGAATGAAAAACTGTTTTTT.

A remark on this clone: Other DNA sequences of this sample code for an identical CDR3. V gene TRBV28 combines with J gene TRBJ2-3; 8 positions agree with TRBD1. J gave up 1 base and V 6 bases, and 3 bases lay outside the gene matches. This CDR3 contains 14 residues. The V gene's germline CDR1 is MDHEN and CDR2 SYDVKM. The chain's CDR3 is CASRTGQGTDTQYF. Written as DNA, the CDR3 is TGTGCCAGCAGAACGGGACAGGGCACAGATACGCAGTATTTT.

CDR3 in amino acids: CASSLGRYEQYF. CDR3 nucleotides: TGTGCCAGCAGCTTGGGCCGCTACGAGCAGTACTTC. The J gene is TRBJ2-7, the V gene TRBV11-2; D gene uncertain. This CDR3 comprises 12 residues. The germline V gene has CDR1 SGHAT and CDR2 FQNNGV. The V end was cut by 3 bases, the J end by 3 bases, with 6 bases between.

Note on this clone: This CDR3 is also generated by other DNA sequences in the sample. The chain joins TRBV5-6 to TRBJ2-3, with D hard to call. CDR1 and CDR2 from the germline V gene are SGHDT and YYEEEE. The CDR3 is 15 amino acids. V was clipped by 0 bases and J by 0 bases, with 8 bases between them. For the CDR3, the DNA is TGTGCCAGCAGCTTGGGACCTGCTAGCACAGATACGCAGTATTTT. Translating gives CASSLGPASTDTQYF.

The J gene is TRBJ2-1, the V gene TRBV12-5; D gene unclear. In germline, CDR1 is LGHNT, CDR2 FRNRAP. V lost 2 bases and J lost 4, with 9 bases in between. The CDR3 totals 14 residues. The CDR3 bases are TGTGCTAGTGGTTTGTCGACAATTTACAATGAGCAGTTCTTC. Its translation: CASGLSTIYNEQFF. The complete variable domain, with remaining parts taken from reference TRBV12-5 and TRBJ2-1, reads DARVTQTPRHKVTEMGQEVTMRCQPILGHNTVFWYRQTMMQGLELLAYFRNRAPLDDSGMPKDRFSAEMPDATLATLKIQPSEPRDSAVYFCASGLSTIYNEQFFGPGTRLTVL.

The chain uses TRBV2 and TRBJ2-1, with 12 nucleotides matching TRBD2. Per the germline V gene, CDR1 is SNHLY and CDR2 is FYNNEI. The trim removed 3 bases at V and 6 bases at J, leaving 9 bases unmatched. The CDR3 totals 17 residues. CDR3: CASSEGLAGGPGNEQFF. The CDR3 DNA sequence: TGTGCCAGCAGTGAGGGGCTAGCGGGAGGGCCAGGCAATGAGCAGTTCTTC.

This clone was found a few times. The sample holds other DNA sequences that translate to the same CDR3. J is TRBJ1-1 and V is TRBV10-3, with D perhaps matching TRBD1 (6 bases). This CDR3 has 13 amino acids. Germline assignment: CDR1 ENHRY and CDR2 SYGVKD. V shed 6 bases and J shed 3 bases, with 11 bases lying between them. The CDR3 sequence: CAISLQGDTEAFF. The CDR3 DNA is TGTGCCATCAGCCTACAGGGAGACACTGAAGCTTTCTTT.

The chain recombines TRBV6-5 with TRBJ2-1; possibly TRBD2 for D (6 bases). Germline CDR1 reads MNHEY; CDR2 reads SVGAGI. Trimming shortened V by 0 bases and J by 7 bases, and 10 bases separated the two germline ends. The CDR3 covers 14 residues. The CDR3 sequence: CASSYSGTSNEQFF. The CDR3 DNA sequence: TGTGCCAGCAGTTACTCGGGGACTTCGAATGAGCAGTTCTTC.

This chain connects TRBV6-6 to TRBJ2-1; tentative D call: TRBD2 (5 bases). This CDR3 is built from 16 residues. Trimming shortened V by 5 bases and J by 1 base, and 15 bases separated the two germline ends. Germline assignment: CDR1 MNHNY and CDR2 SVGAGI (reference sequence). The CDR3 bases are TGTGCCAGCAGTGGCTTAACGGGGAAATCCTACAATGAGCAGTTCTTC. Encoded protein: CASSGLTGKSYNEQFF.

J is TRBJ2-3 and V is TRBV28; 8 bases agree with TRBD2. Germline lookup yields CDR1 MDHEN and CDR2 SYDVKM. The CDR3 sequence is 15 residues long. With V trimmed by 6 bases and J by 2 bases, 7 bases remained unmatched. CDR3 region: CASRTGTRTTDTQYF. CDR3 DNA sequence: TGTGCCAGCAGAACCGGGACTAGGACCACAGATACGCAGTATTTT.

This clone showed up just once. The rearrangement joins TRBV30 to TRBJ2-2, with D tentatively TRBD1 (6 bases). The V end was cut by 6 bases, the J end by 2 bases, with 22 bases between. The CDR3 is made up of 17 amino acids. Germline V gives CDR1 GTSNPN, CDR2 SVGIG (reference sequence). The CDR3, as DNA: TGTGCCTGCCATCGCCCCCGGGACACTTTAAACACCGGGGAGCTGTTTTTT. This translates into CACHRPRDTLNTGELFF.

As concerns this clone: A much bigger clone sits one base away, suggesting this may be a read error. The rearrangement links TRBV5-4 to TRBJ1-5, with TRBD1 matching 7 bases. Germline V lookup: CDR1 SGHNT, CDR2 YYREEE (reference sequence). The CDR3 is 15 amino acids. V was pared by 2 bases and J by 0 bases, with 2 bases of the junction left unmatched. The CDR3: CASSFTGVSNQPQHF. Here the CDR3 DNA reads TGTGCCAGCAGCTTCACAGGGGTTAGCAATCAGCCCCAGCATTTT.

This chain links TRBV7-9 with TRBJ2-3; 10 positions agree with TRBD2. J was trimmed by 14 bases and V by 6 bases; bases with no gene match: 8. In germline, CDR1 is SEHNR, CDR2 FQNEAQ (reference sequence). The CDR3 is 12 amino acids. The chain's CDR3 is CASRERTSGWYF. The DNA of the CDR3 is TGTGCCAGCAGAGAACGGACTAGCGGTTGGTATTTT.

The V and J genes are TRBV6-5 and TRBJ1-4; 7 bases fit TRBD1. V gave up 6 bases and J gave up 6 bases; unmatched junction bases: 7. The CDR3 runs 14 residues. From germline, CDR1 is MNHEY and CDR2 SVGAGI. In DNA, the CDR3 is TGTGCCAGCAGATCTTCAGGGGGGGATGAAAAACTGTTTTTT. Amino acid sequence: CASRSSGGDEKLFF.